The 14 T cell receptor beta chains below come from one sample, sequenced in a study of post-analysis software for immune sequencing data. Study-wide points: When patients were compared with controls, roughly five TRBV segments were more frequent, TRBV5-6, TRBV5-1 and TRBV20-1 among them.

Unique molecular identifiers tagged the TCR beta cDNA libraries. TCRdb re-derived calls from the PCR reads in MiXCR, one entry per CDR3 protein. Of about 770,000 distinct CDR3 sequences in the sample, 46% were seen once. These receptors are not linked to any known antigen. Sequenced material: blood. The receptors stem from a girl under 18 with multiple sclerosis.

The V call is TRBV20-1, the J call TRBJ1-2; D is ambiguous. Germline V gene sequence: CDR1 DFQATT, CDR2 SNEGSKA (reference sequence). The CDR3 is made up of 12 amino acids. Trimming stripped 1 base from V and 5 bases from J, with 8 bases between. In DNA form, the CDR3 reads TGCAGTGCTAGAGGGGCCGGGTATGGCTACACCTTC. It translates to CSARGAGYGYTF.

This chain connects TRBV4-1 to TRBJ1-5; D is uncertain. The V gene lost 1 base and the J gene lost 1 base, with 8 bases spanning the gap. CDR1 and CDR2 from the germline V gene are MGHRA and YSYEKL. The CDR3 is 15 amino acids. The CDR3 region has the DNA TGCGCCAGCAGCCAAGGATGGAAAAGCAATCAGCCCCAGCATTTT. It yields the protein CASSQGWKSNQPQHF.

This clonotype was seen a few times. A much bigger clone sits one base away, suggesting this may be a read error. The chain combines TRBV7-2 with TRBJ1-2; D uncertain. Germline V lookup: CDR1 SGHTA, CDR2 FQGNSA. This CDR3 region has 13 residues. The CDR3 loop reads CAGSLEGSYGYTF. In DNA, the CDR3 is TGTGCCGGCAGCTTAGAGGGTTCCTATGGCTACACCTTC.

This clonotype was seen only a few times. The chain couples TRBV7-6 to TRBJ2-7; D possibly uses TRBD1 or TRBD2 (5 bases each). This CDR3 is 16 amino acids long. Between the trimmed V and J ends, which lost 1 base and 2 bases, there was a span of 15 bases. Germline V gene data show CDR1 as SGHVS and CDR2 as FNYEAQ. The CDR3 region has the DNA TGTGCCAGCAGCTTAGTCGCGGGCAGGGCCGCCTACGAGCAGTACTTC. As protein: CASSLVAGRAAYEQYF.

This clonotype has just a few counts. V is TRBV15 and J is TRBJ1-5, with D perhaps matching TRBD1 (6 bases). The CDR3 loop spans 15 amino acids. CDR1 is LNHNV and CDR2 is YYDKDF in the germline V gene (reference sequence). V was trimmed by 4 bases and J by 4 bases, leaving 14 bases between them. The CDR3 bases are TGTGCCACCAGCATCTCAACAGGGAATAATCAGCCCCAGCATTTT. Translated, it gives CATSISTGNNQPQHF.

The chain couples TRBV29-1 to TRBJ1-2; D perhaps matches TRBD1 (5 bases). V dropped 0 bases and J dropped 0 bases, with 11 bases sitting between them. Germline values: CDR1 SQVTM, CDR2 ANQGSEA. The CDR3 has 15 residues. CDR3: CSVEDGETANYGYTF. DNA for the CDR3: TGCAGCGTTGAAGATGGGGAGACAGCTAACTATGGCTACACCTTC.

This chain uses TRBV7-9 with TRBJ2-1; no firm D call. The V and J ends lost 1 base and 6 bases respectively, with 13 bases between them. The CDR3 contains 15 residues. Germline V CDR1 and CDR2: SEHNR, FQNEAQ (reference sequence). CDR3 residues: CASSLVPRGSNEQFF. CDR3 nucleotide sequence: TGTGCCAGCAGCTTAGTCCCGCGCGGATCCAATGAGCAGTTCTTC.

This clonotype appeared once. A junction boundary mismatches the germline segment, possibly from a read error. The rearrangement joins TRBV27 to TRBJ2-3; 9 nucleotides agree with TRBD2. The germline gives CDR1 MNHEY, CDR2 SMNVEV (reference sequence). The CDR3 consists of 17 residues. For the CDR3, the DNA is TGTGTCAGCAGTTTAGTCCCTAGCGGGGCTAGCACAGATACGCAGTATTTC. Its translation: CVSSLVPSGASTDTQYF.

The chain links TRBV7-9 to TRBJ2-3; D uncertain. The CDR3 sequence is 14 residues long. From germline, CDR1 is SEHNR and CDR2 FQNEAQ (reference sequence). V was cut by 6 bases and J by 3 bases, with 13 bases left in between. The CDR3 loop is CASSYGSETDTQYF. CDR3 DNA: TGTGCCAGCAGTTACGGTTCAGAAACAGATACGCAGTATTTT.

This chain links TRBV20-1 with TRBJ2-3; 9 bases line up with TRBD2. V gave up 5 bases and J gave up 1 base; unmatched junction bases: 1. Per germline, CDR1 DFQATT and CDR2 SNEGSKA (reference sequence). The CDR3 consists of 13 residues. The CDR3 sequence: CSASSGGTDTQYF. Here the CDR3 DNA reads TGCAGTGCTTCTAGCGGGGGCACAGATACGCAGTATTTT.

In DNA, the CDR3 is TGCAGCGTTGAAGAAGGAAGTACCGGGAGAGTTCGGTTCTTC. This gives the protein CSVEEGSTGRVRFF. This chain connects TRBV29-1 to TRBJ2-1; TRBD2 might be the D (6 bases). The CDR3 is 14 amino acids. The V end was cut by 0 bases, the J end by 15 bases, with 21 bases between. Germline-derived CDR1 and CDR2 are SQVTM and ANQGSEA.

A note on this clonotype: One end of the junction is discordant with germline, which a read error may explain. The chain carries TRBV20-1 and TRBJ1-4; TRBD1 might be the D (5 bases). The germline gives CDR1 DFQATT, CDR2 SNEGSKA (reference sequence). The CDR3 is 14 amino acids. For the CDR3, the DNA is TGCAGTGCTAGAGATCAGGCAGGGCGTGAAAAACTATTTTTT. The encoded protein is CSARDQAGREKLFF.

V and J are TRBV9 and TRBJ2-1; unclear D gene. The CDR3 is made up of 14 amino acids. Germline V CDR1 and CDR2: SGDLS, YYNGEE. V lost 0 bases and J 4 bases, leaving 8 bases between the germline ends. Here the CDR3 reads CASSVDLMYNEQFF. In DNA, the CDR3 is TGTGCCAGCAGCGTAGACCTGATGTACAATGAGCAGTTCTTC. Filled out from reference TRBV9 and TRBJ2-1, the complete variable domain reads DSGVTQTPKHLITATGQRVTLRCSPRSGDLSVYWYQQSLDQGLQFLIQYYNGEERAKGNILERFSAQQFPDLHSELNLSSLELGDSALYFCASSVDLMYNEQFFGPGTRLTVL.

The CDR3 DNA is TGCGCCAGCAGCCAAGAAAGAGAGTCGGGTAGAAGCTACACCTTC. Its translation: CASSQERESGRSYTF. The rearrangement joins TRBV4-3 to TRBJ1-2; D remains ambiguous. The CDR3 spans 15 residues. V was trimmed by 0 bases and J by 9 bases, leaving 17 bases between them. Per the germline V gene, CDR1 is LGHNA and CDR2 is YSLEER.